The 24 T cell receptor beta chains in this list originate from one sample, sequenced in a study of blood T cells in healthy people across ages. A sample-barcoded 5' primer and a J-beta primer mix were used in a second PCR of about 6 to 12 cycles. A single record per CDR3 protein comes from TCRdb applying MiXCR to the 5' RACE reads. The sample consists of 450,000 to 700,000 distinct CDR3 sequences, about 25% of them appearing once. Input material: blood. These receptors came from a woman aged 70-85 years in good health.

This clonotype occurred a few times. This chain links TRBV5-1 with TRBJ2-5; a possible D gene is TRBD2 (6 bases). The V gene's germline CDR1 is SGHRS and CDR2 YFSETQ. The V end was cut by 0 bases, the J end by 5 bases, with 14 bases between. The CDR3 runs 15 residues. The CDR3 DNA follows: TGCGCCAGCAGCTTGGCGCCCACAAGCGGGGAGACCCAGTACTTC. Translation gives CASSLAPTSGETQYF.

This clonotype was found a few times. The V and J genes are TRBV2 and TRBJ2-5, with 11 bases fitting TRBD1. Near its end, the DNA agrees better with TRBJ2-7, so the J call may be wrong. This CDR3 comprises 14 residues. Germline-derived CDR1 and CDR2 are SNHLY and FYNNEI. The CDR3, as DNA: TGTGCCACCGGGGCCGGGACAGGGGGATACGAGCAGTACTTC. As protein: CATGAGTGGYEQYF.

The chain carries TRBV18 and TRBJ1-5, with D unclear. CDR3 length: 14 amino acids. Looked up from germline, CDR1 is KGHSH and CDR2 is LQKENI. The ends were cut back, 2 bases at V and 2 bases at J, with 7 bases in the middle. The CDR3: CASSPGIGNQPQHF. CDR3 sequence (DNA): TGTGCCAGCTCACCAGGTATTGGCAATCAGCCCCAGCATTTT.

The V gene is TRBV5-1, the J gene TRBJ2-5; no reliable D call. Trimming took off 2 bases at V and 5 bases at J, with 13 bases between the two ends. CDR1 and CDR2 (germline): SGHRS, YFSETQ. The CDR3 has 14 residues. CDR3 region: CASSFTAPRETQYF. Here the CDR3 DNA reads TGCGCCAGCAGCTTTACAGCACCGAGGGAGACCCAGTACTTC. Based on the CDR3 plus reference TRBV5-1 and TRBJ2-5, the full variable domain is KAGVTQTPRYLIKTRGQQVTLSCSPISGHRSVSWYQQTPGQGLQFLFEYFSETQRNKGNFPGRFSGRQFSNSRSEMNVSTLELGDSALYLCASSFTAPRETQYFGPGTRLLVL.

This clonotype was recorded a few times. This chain uses TRBV9 with TRBJ1-5; TRBD1 might be the D (5 bases). This CDR3 is built from 15 residues. The germline gives CDR1 SGDLS, CDR2 YYNGEE. V was pared by 0 bases and J by 2 bases, with 9 bases between. The CDR3 region has the DNA TGTGCCAGCAGCGTAGAAGGGGCGGGCAATCAGCCCCAGCATTTT. It codes for CASSVEGAGNQPQHF.

V usage is TRBV7-2 and J usage is TRBJ1-2, with 8 bases fitting TRBD1. This CDR3 is built from 14 residues. The germline V gene has CDR1 SGHTA and CDR2 FQGNSA. With 0 bases clipped from V and 7 bases from J, the junction kept 4 bases outside the gene matches. The CDR3 DNA sequence: TGTGCCAGCAGCTTAGCCAGGGGGCAAGTTGGCTACACCTTC. It is translated as CASSLARGQVGYTF.

Only a few counts were recorded for this clonotype. V usage is TRBV6-6 and J usage is TRBJ2-1, with D perhaps matching TRBD1 or TRBD2 (5 bases each). V lost 4 bases, J lost 6 bases, and 16 bases lay in between. Germline V gene lookup returns CDR1 MNHNY and CDR2 SVGAGI (reference sequence). The CDR3 length is 15 residues. Here the CDR3 reads CASSWDQRGPNEQFF. The CDR3 DNA reads TGTGCCAGCAGTTGGGACCAAAGGGGTCCCAATGAGCAGTTCTTC.

This chain joins TRBV9 and TRBJ2-3, with D possibly TRBD2 on 6 matching bases. The V gene lost 6 bases and the J gene lost 1 base, with 12 bases spanning the gap. The germline gives CDR1 SGDLS, CDR2 YYNGEE. CDR3 length: 14 amino acids. The CDR3 sequence: CASTGLAGTDTQYF. In nucleotides, the CDR3 is TGTGCCAGCACTGGATTAGCGGGCACAGATACGCAGTATTTT.

This clonotype was seen only a few times. V usage is TRBV7-2 and J usage is TRBJ2-7, with 9 bases fitting TRBD1. The CDR3 length is 17 residues. CDR1 SGHTA and CDR2 FQGNSA come from the germline V gene. The trim removed 5 bases at V and 0 bases at J, leaving 11 bases unmatched. This CDR3 is CASSPRASDRGSYEQYF. The CDR3 DNA reads as TGTGCCAGCAGCCCCCGCGCCTCGGACAGGGGCTCCTACGAGCAGTACTTC.

This clonotype was counted a few times. The chain combines TRBV3-1 with TRBJ2-1; the D gene is possibly TRBD1 (5 bases). The CDR3 sequence is 12 residues long. Germline V gene lookup returns CDR1 LGHDT and CDR2 YNNKEL (reference sequence). Between the trimmed V and J ends, which lost 3 bases and 7 bases, there was a span of 7 bases. The CDR3 DNA follows: TGTGCCAGCAGCCAGAGACAGAATGAGCAGTTCTTC. Amino acids: CASSQRQNEQFF.

The V and J genes are TRBV7-2 and TRBJ1-5, with unresolved D. The germline V gene has CDR1 SGHTA and CDR2 FQGNSA. V lost 5 bases, J lost 5 bases, and 13 bases lay in between. The CDR3 totals 14 residues. The CDR3 loop is CASSRSGWDQPQHF. CDR3 nucleotide sequence: TGTGCCAGCAGCAGGAGCGGGTGGGATCAGCCCCAGCATTTT.

The V gene is TRBV7-2, the J gene TRBJ2-7, with TRBD2 identical over 10 bases. The junction had 5 bases not matched to a gene; V was cut back by 3 bases and J by 3 bases. CDR3 length: 15 residues. Per the germline V gene, CDR1 is SGHTA and CDR2 is FQGNSA. The CDR3 spells CASSFVGTSDYEQYF. The CDR3, as DNA: TGTGCCAGCAGCTTCGTCGGGACTAGCGACTACGAGCAGTACTTC.

This chain connects TRBV29-1 to TRBJ1-2; D not resolved. Germline V gene sequence: CDR1 SQVTM, CDR2 ANQGSEA. The CDR3 extends over 12 amino acids. Trimming took 0 bases from V and 8 from J, leaving 10 bases between them. In nucleotides, the CDR3 is TGCAGCGTTGAAGATTTAGGACGGGGCTACACCTTC. Its protein is CSVEDLGRGYTF.

This clonotype was picked up a small number of times. The chain uses TRBV6-2 or TRBV6-3 and TRBJ1-5; D is uncertain. Germline values: CDR1 MNHEY, CDR2 SVGEGT. The CDR3 runs 15 residues. The V end was cut by 2 bases, the J end by 3 bases, with 11 bases between. The DNA of the CDR3 is TGTGCCAGCAGTTACCCCACGACGTACAATCAGCCCCAGCATTTT. Its translation: CASSYPTTYNQPQHF.

The gene calls are TRBV13 and TRBJ1-3; D gene uncertain. The CDR3 sequence is 13 residues long. Looked up from germline, CDR1 is PRHDT and CDR2 is FYEKMQ (reference sequence). Trimming cost V 6 bases and J 4 bases, with 10 bases left between them. CDR3: CASSRSVGNTIYF. The CDR3 DNA reads TGTGCCAGCAGTCGAAGTGTGGGAAACACCATATATTTT.

This clonotype was counted a few times. This chain connects TRBV7-9 to TRBJ2-7; D uncertain. Germline V gene sequence: CDR1 SEHNR, CDR2 FQNEAQ (reference sequence). With 5 bases removed from V and 5 bases from J, the gap between germline ends came to 19 bases. This CDR3 has 15 residues. CDR3 residues: CASSPHQDGYNEQYF. DNA of the CDR3: TGTGCCAGCAGCCCCCACCAGGACGGATACAACGAGCAGTACTTC.

The J gene is TRBJ2-3, the V gene TRBV5-1, with 10 bases aligning to TRBD1. The germline CDR1 and CDR2 sequences are SGHRS and YFSETQ. This CDR3 spans 15 amino acids. The V segment lost 2 bases and the J segment 1 base; nucleotides outside the gene matches: 1. The CDR3 nucleotides are TGCGCCAGCAGCTTCGACAGGGGGCGCACAGATACGCAGTATTTT. Translation: CASSFDRGRTDTQYF. The full variable domain, rest sourced from reference TRBV5-1 and TRBJ2-3, is KAGVTQTPRYLIKTRGQQVTLSCSPISGHRSVSWYQQTPGQGLQFLFEYFSETQRNKGNFPGRFSGRQFSNSRSEMNVSTLELGDSALYLCASSFDRGRTDTQYFGPGTRLTVL.

This clonotype was seen at least ten times. The genes are TRBV7-3 and TRBJ2-1; D remains unclear. CDR3 length: 14 residues. CDR1 SGHTA and CDR2 FQGTGA come from the germline V gene. V was cut by 0 bases and J by 1 base, with 4 bases left in between. This CDR3 reads CASSLTGSYNEQFF. The CDR3 coding sequence is TGTGCCAGCAGCTTAACGGGTTCCTACAATGAGCAGTTCTTC.

This chain uses TRBV12-3 or TRBV12-4 with TRBJ2-1, with 9 bases lining up with TRBD2. V lost 6 bases to trimming and J lost 4 bases; unmatched junction nucleotides: 4. The CDR3 runs 14 residues. CDR3 loop: CASSRTSVYNEQFF. The CDR3 DNA reads as TGTGCCAGCAGCAGGACTAGCGTATACAATGAGCAGTTCTTC.

The chain employs TRBV5-1 and TRBJ1-2; 7 nucleotides agree with TRBD1. The trim removed 0 bases at V and 8 bases at J, leaving 10 bases unmatched. The CDR3 runs 15 residues. Germline CDR1 is SGHRS and CDR2 is YFSETQ. The CDR3 protein is CASSLDPGGNPGYTF. As DNA, the CDR3 is TGCGCCAGCAGCTTGGATCCAGGGGGAAACCCGGGCTACACCTTC. The full variable domain, in which reference TRBV5-1 and TRBJ1-2 provide the parts outside the CDR3, is KAGVTQTPRYLIKTRGQQVTLSCSPISGHRSVSWYQQTPGQGLQFLFEYFSETQRNKGNFPGRFSGRQFSNSRSEMNVSTLELGDSALYLCASSLDPGGNPGYTFGSGTRLTVV.

The gene calls are TRBV12-3 or TRBV12-4 and TRBJ2-7, with D maybe TRBD1 (6 bases). This CDR3 region has 14 residues. The ends were cut back, 5 bases at V and 1 base at J, with 12 bases in the middle. The CDR3 bases are TGTGCCAGCAGTACTACAGGGAAATCCTACGAGCAGTACTTC. Its translation: CASSTTGKSYEQYF.

The rearrangement uses TRBV7-9 and TRBJ1-6; D is unresolved. Deletions cut 5 bases from V and 14 bases from J, with 10 bases between. The germline CDR1 and CDR2 sequences are SEHNR and FQNEAQ (reference sequence). This CDR3 is 11 amino acids long. The CDR3 loop reads CASSKRETLHF. CDR3 DNA sequence: TGTGCCAGCAGCAAACGAGAAACCCTCCACTTT.

This chain uses TRBV6-1 with TRBJ1-4; TRBD1 matches at 10 bases. V was pared by 7 bases and J by 8 bases, with 7 bases of the junction left unmatched. CDR1 is MNHNS and CDR2 is SASEGT in the germline V gene. The CDR3 loop spans 14 amino acids. The CDR3 sequence: CASTTGQGSEKLFF. The CDR3 DNA is TGTGCCAGCACTACGGGACAGGGGTCCGAAAAACTGTTTTTT.

V is TRBV6-6 and J is TRBJ2-1; 7 bases are shared with TRBD1. Germline V gene data show CDR1 as MNHNY and CDR2 as SVGAGI (reference sequence). Trimming took 4 bases from V and 2 from J; bases not matched to a gene: 5. The CDR3 extends over 15 amino acids. The CDR3: CASSLGGYTYNEQFF. Here the CDR3 DNA reads TGTGCCAGCAGTTTAGGGGGCTATACCTACAATGAGCAGTTCTTC.